This T cell receptor beta chain was sequenced during a study of shared clonotypes between healthy human individuals (dated by TCRdb to 2019 to 2021). Notes on the research overall: The cohort comprised a couple of women and a few men aged 18 to 49 years. Per donor, three plates each were used for CD4 naive and CD4 memory, two for CD8 naive, and one for CD8 memory. To estimate repertoire size and how much clonotype sharing occurs between individuals, the study deeply sequenced the blood TCR repertoires of several healthy adults. Libraries were prepared and TCR repertoires were sequenced by different laboratories using diverse techniques, in order to increase sequencing depth and limit assay-specific biases. Per donor, leukapheresis produced somewhere between about 0.8 and 9 billion PBMCs. Broad study findings and their caveats: The small number of donors limited the genetic and exposure-history diversity represented. Rarefaction of sorted-subset datasets indicated incomplete sequencing despite the large sequencing depth. Sampling was restricted to blood, and TCR repertoires in tissues likely differ from the TCR repertoires found in blood. Pairwise subsampling indicated that sequencing depth was expected to affect the degree of clonotype sharing among donors. Across a handful of donors, about 4.5% of naive CD4, around 3.3% of naive CD8, 2.3% of memory CD4, and 0.4% to 0.45% of memory CD8 clonotypes were shared. Compared with non-shared clonotypes, clonotypes shared by all four sorted-subset donors had higher generation probabilities. Estimated clonotype richness was generally larger for naive than for memory subsets.

The donors were healthy, HIV-negative adults with no recently reported acute infections or vaccinations. Every donor was a Caucasian adult living in Nashville, Tennessee, USA. CD4+ T cells were enriched through magnetic negative selection, after which naive cells were positively selected on CD45RA and the remaining negative fraction served as the memory subset. After blood collection by leukapheresis, PBMCs were isolated using Ficoll-Histopaque density gradient centrifugation and then cryopreserved in the vapor phase of liquid nitrogen. Analytical flow cytometry was used to check the purity and quantity of each magnetically sorted T cell population. Each sorted fraction had its genomic DNA isolated and then quantified by UV absorbance on a Nanodrop 2000c. Notes on this clone: The clone's antigen remains unknown. No base quality information exists; no much larger clone differs at one position.

CDR1 SGHRS and CDR2 YFSETQ are derived from the germline V gene. The CDR3 has 15 amino acids, counting the end cysteine and phenylalanine. Just the 45-base CDR3 DNA is kept, in frame starting at base 1. A distance of 12 bases separates the germline ends of V and J, which lose 0 bases and 2 bases respectively. Using the deep immunoSEQ assay, TCR CDR3 regions were amplified from genomic DNA by multiplex PCR. Extracted genomic DNA from each cell subset was spread evenly across all wells of several immunoSEQ 96-well plates, with each plate serving as a replicate. For sorted subsets, around 0.2 ug of genomic DNA, equivalent to 25,000 to 35,000 T cell genomes, went into each replicate PCR. Purified libraries were quantified with a Qubit 3.0 fluorometer, sized on a Bioanalyzer 2100, and re-quantified with the KAPA Library Quantification kit. A separate single-read 150-cycle Illumina NextSeq 550 flow cell was used to sequence each immunoSEQ 96-well plate. The authors processed their data as follows. The immunoSEQ output contained only junctional sequences without quality scores, so filtering could not match that applied to full-length reads. Sequences were annotated with PyIR, a Python wrapper for IgBLAST v1.9, using IMGT germline references to assign V/J genes and CDR3. Any read was removed if the V/J assignment was weak (E-value above 1e-6), the CDR3 was missing, or the read contained stop codons, out-of-frame junctions, or ambiguous translated residues. A V3J clonotype was defined by an identical inferred V gene, J gene, and CDR3 amino acid sequence. Percentage overlap between repertoires was calculated by dividing the number of shared unique clonotypes by the size of the smaller repertoire. RTK rarefaction, the Chao1 estimator, and Recon v2.1 estimates of unobserved clonotypes were used to assess repertoire richness. For all TCRbeta clonotypes obtained by the gDNA method from a handful of donors, generation probabilities were computed with OLGA. The source is immuneACCESS, and TCRdb retained only in-frame sequences with V and J called. Part of the clones is not carried over; for the studies checked, unresolved V genes explain less than half of this, and the remainder is unexplained. V, J and clone size derive from that table, while D and trimming were established from the DNA sequence. The sample table contains a few million clones; only one count was recorded for 85% to 95% of them. Of the sample, over 0.12% falls within the top ten clones.

Sequenced sample: naive CD4+ T cells sorted from blood. The sample's cell subset or site label is to be understood as: CD45RA+ positively selected. This chain joins TRBV5-1 to TRBJ2-7; the D call could be TRBD1 or TRBD2, with each sharing 5 bases. This TCR was sampled from a man between 18 and 29 years old in good health. The CDR3 loop reads CASSLERGQAYEQYF. The sequenced DNA: TGCGCCAGCAGCTTGGAGAGGGGTCAAGCCTACGAGCAGTACTTC.